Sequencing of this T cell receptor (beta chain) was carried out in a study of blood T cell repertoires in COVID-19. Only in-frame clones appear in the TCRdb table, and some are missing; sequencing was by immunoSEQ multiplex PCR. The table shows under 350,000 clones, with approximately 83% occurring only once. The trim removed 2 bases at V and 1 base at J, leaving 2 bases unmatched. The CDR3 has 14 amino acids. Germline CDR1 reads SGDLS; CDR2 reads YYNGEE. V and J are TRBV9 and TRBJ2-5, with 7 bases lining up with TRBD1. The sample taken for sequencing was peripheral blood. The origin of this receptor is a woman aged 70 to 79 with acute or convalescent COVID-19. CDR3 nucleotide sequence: TGTGCCAGCAGCGTGGGGACAGCCCAAGAGACCCAGTACTTC. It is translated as CASSVGTAQETQYF.